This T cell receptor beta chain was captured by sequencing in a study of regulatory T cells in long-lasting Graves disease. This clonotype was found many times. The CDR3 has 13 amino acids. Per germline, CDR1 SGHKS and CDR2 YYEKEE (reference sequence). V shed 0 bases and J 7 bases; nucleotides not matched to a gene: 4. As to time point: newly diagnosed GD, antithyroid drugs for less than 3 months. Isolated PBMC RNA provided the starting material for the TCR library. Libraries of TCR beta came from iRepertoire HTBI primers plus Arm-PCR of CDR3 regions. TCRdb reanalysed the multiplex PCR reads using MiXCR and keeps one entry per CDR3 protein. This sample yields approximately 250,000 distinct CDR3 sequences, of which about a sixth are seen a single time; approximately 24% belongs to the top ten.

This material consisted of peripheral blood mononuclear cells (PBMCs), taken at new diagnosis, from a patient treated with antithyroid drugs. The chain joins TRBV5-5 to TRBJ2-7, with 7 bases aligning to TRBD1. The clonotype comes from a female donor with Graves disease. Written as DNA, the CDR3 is TGTGCCAGCAGCTTGGAGGGGGCGTTTGAGCAGTACTTC. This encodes CASSLEGAFEQYF.